These T cell receptor beta chains were read from a single sample in a study of T cells after yellow fever vaccination. TCRdb fed the 5' RACE reads into MiXCR, producing one record per CDR3 protein. This sample has hundreds of thousands of distinct CDR3 sequences, with 18% found just once. Sequencing used PBMCs, obtained before the yellow fever booster vaccination. The receptors originated from a man younger than 30 who received the YFV17D yellow fever vaccine. Both conserved end residues are part of each CDR3. D genes are given only for firm matches. For some rows the clone size is stated as once, few or many, or as a class when expanded; others skip it.

CDR3aa: CASSSQGGQETQYF; CDR3nt: TGCGCCAGCAGCTCCCAGGGGGGGCAAGAGACCCAGTACTTC; d_gene: -; abundance: -; j_gene: TRBJ2-5; v_gene: TRBV5-1
CDR3aa: CASSQGSRVNEQFF; CDR3nt: TGTGCCAGCAGTCAGGGGAGTAGAGTCAATGAGCAGTTCTTC; d_gene: -; abundance: many; j_gene: TRBJ2-1; v_gene: TRBV27
CDR3aa: CASTLNGGERNQPQHF; CDR3nt: TGTGCCAGTACCCTAAATGGAGGGGAGAGGAATCAGCCCCAGCATTTT; d_gene: -; abundance: few; j_gene: TRBJ1-5; v_gene: TRBV19
CDR3aa: CASSKTGGNQPQHF; CDR3nt: TGTGCCAGCAGTAAGACGGGGGGGAATCAGCCCCAGCATTTT; d_gene: -; abundance: few; j_gene: TRBJ1-5; v_gene: TRBV6-5
CDR3aa: CASSPSARTGSGNTEAFF; CDR3nt: TGTGCCAGCAGCCCTTCAGCGCGGACAGGGAGTGGGAACACTGAAGCTTTCTTT; d_gene: TRBD1; abundance: -; j_gene: TRBJ1-1; v_gene: TRBV4-2
CDR3aa: CASTLARGARTEAFF; CDR3nt: TGTGCCAGCACCCTTGCCCGGGGGGCGCGCACTGAAGCTTTCTTT; d_gene: -; abundance: few; j_gene: TRBJ1-1; v_gene: TRBV28
CDR3aa: CAISESAEWTQYF; CDR3nt: TGTGCCATCAGTGAGTCTGCCGAATGGACCCAGTACTTC; d_gene: -; abundance: -; j_gene: TRBJ2-5; v_gene: TRBV10-3
CDR3aa: CASSPGTEHAEAFF; CDR3nt: TGTGCCAGCAGCCCGGGGACAGAGCACGCTGAAGCTTTCTTT; d_gene: TRBD1; abundance: -; j_gene: TRBJ1-1; v_gene: TRBV7-2
CDR3aa: CASSSGEDTQYF; CDR3nt: TGTGCCAGCAGCTCGGGGGAAGATACGCAGTATTTT; d_gene: -; abundance: few; j_gene: TRBJ2-3; v_gene: TRBV7-2
CDR3aa: CASSPSGSSTDTQYF; CDR3nt: TGTGCCAGCAGCCCTAGCGGGTCGAGCACAGATACGCAGTATTTT; d_gene: TRBD2; abundance: many; j_gene: TRBJ2-3; v_gene: TRBV5-1
CDR3aa: CASRPKGGHQETQYF; CDR3nt: TGTGCCAGCAGACCCAAGGGAGGCCACCAAGAGACCCAGTACTTC; d_gene: -; abundance: once; j_gene: TRBJ2-5; v_gene: TRBV5-6
CDR3aa: CSAKGQGAREQYF; CDR3nt: TGCAGCGCCAAGGGACAGGGGGCGAGGGAGCAGTACTTC; d_gene: TRBD1; abundance: -; j_gene: TRBJ2-7; v_gene: TRBV29-1
CDR3aa: CASSQTSRTGVNYGYTF; CDR3nt: TGCGCCAGCAGCCAAACATCCAGGACAGGGGTGAACTATGGCTACACCTTC; d_gene: TRBD1; abundance: few; j_gene: TRBJ1-2; v_gene: TRBV4-1
CDR3aa: CASSPVRGNNQPQHF; CDR3nt: TGTGCCAGCTCACCAGTCAGGGGAAACAATCAGCCCCAGCATTTT; d_gene: -; abundance: few; j_gene: TRBJ1-5; v_gene: TRBV18
CDR3aa: CASSLRRLAGGAFSYEQYF; CDR3nt: TGTGCCAGCAGCTTACGGAGACTAGCGGGGGGCGCATTCTCCTACGAGCAGTACTTC; d_gene: TRBD2; abundance: -; j_gene: TRBJ2-7; v_gene: TRBV11-2
CDR3aa: CASSSNRVGGYTF; CDR3nt: TGTGCCAGCAGTTCGAACAGGGTCGGTGGCTACACCTTC; d_gene: -; abundance: -; j_gene: TRBJ1-2; v_gene: TRBV6-2/TRBV6-3
CDR3aa: CAISESNGAEDTQYF; CDR3nt: TGTGCCATCAGTGAGAGTAATGGGGCGGAAGATACGCAGTATTTT; d_gene: -; abundance: -; j_gene: TRBJ2-3; v_gene: TRBV10-3
CDR3aa: CSVAEGARGTIQYF; CDR3nt: TGCAGCGTTGCTGAGGGGGCGCGAGGCACCATTCAGTACTTC; d_gene: TRBD1; abundance: -; j_gene: TRBJ2-4; v_gene: TRBV29-1
CDR3aa: CSVWGQVGETQYF; CDR3nt: TGCAGTGTTTGGGGGCAAGTCGGAGAGACCCAGTACTTC; d_gene: -; abundance: -; j_gene: TRBJ2-5; v_gene: TRBV20-1
CDR3aa: CASKWTDRGQPQHF; CDR3nt: TGTGCCAGCAAGTGGACAGATCGGGGTCAGCCCCAGCATTTT; d_gene: -; abundance: -; j_gene: TRBJ1-5; v_gene: TRBV6-2/TRBV6-3
CDR3aa: CASSLVREETQYF; CDR3nt: TGTGCCAGCAGCTTGGTTCGTGAAGAGACCCAGTACTTC; d_gene: -; abundance: -; j_gene: TRBJ2-5; v_gene: TRBV7-2
CDR3aa: CASSRQGWGMDTQYF; CDR3nt: TGTGCCAGCAGCCGACAGGGATGGGGGATGGATACGCAGTATTTT; d_gene: TRBD1; abundance: -; j_gene: TRBJ2-3; v_gene: TRBV6-2/TRBV6-3
CDR3aa: CASSLASGGAYTDTQYF; CDR3nt: TGTGCCAGCAGCCTAGCTAGCGGGGGGGCCTACACAGATACGCAGTATTTT; d_gene: TRBD2; abundance: few; j_gene: TRBJ2-3; v_gene: TRBV7-9
CDR3aa: CASSLRETTDTQYF; CDR3nt: TGTGCCAGCAGTTTAAGGGAAACCACAGATACGCAGTATTTT; d_gene: -; abundance: -; j_gene: TRBJ2-3; v_gene: TRBV12-3/TRBV12-4
CDR3aa: CASSYSSQRETQYF; CDR3nt: TGTGCCAGCAGTTACTCATCCCAGCGGGAGACCCAGTACTTC; d_gene: -; abundance: few; j_gene: TRBJ2-5; v_gene: TRBV6-5
CDR3aa: CASRKSRGRGTGELFF; CDR3nt: TGTGCCAGCAGGAAGTCCCGGGGCCGCGGCACCGGGGAGCTGTTTTTT; d_gene: -; abundance: -; j_gene: TRBJ2-2; v_gene: TRBV6-1
CDR3aa: CASSGPGGTYNEQFF; CDR3nt: TGTGCCAGCAGTGGGCCCGGTGGGACCTACAATGAGCAGTTCTTC; d_gene: -; abundance: few; j_gene: TRBJ2-1; v_gene: TRBV6-1
CDR3aa: CATIAGNSYNEQFF; CDR3nt: TGTGCCACGATAGCGGGGAACTCCTACAATGAGCAGTTCTTC; d_gene: TRBD2; abundance: few; j_gene: TRBJ2-1; v_gene: TRBV7-9
CDR3aa: CASSYAHRTEAFF; CDR3nt: TGTGCCAGCAGTTACGCCCACCGGACTGAAGCTTTCTTT; d_gene: -; abundance: -; j_gene: TRBJ1-1; v_gene: TRBV6-2/TRBV6-3
CDR3aa: CASSYGGFNSYNEQFF; CDR3nt: TGTGCCAGCAGTTACGGTGGGTTTAACTCCTACAATGAGCAGTTCTTC; d_gene: -; abundance: -; j_gene: TRBJ2-1; v_gene: TRBV6-5
CDR3aa: CASRARGRSSYNEQFF; CDR3nt: TGTGCCAGCAGGGCCCGGGGGCGAAGCTCCTACAATGAGCAGTTCTTC; d_gene: -; abundance: few; j_gene: TRBJ2-1; v_gene: TRBV7-2
CDR3aa: CASSQIKAREADEQYF; CDR3nt: TGTGCCAGCAGCCAAATTAAGGCACGGGAAGCGGACGAGCAGTACTTC; d_gene: -; abundance: many; j_gene: TRBJ2-7; v_gene: TRBV4-2
CDR3aa: CASSPDRQNTEAFF; CDR3nt: TGTGCCAGCTCACCAGACAGGCAGAACACTGAAGCTTTCTTT; d_gene: -; abundance: -; j_gene: TRBJ1-1; v_gene: TRBV18
CDR3aa: CASSYRMANIQYF; CDR3nt: TGTGCCAGCAGTTACCGGATGGCGAACATTCAGTACTTC; d_gene: -; abundance: few; j_gene: TRBJ2-4; v_gene: TRBV6-2/TRBV6-3
CDR3aa: CASSETNSWSNQPQHF; CDR3nt: TGTGCCAGCAGTGAAACGAACAGTTGGAGCAATCAGCCCCAGCATTTT; d_gene: -; abundance: many; j_gene: TRBJ1-5; v_gene: TRBV25-1
CDR3aa: CASSYNGRRPGELFF; CDR3nt: TGTGCCAGCAGTTATAACGGACGTAGGCCCGGGGAGCTGTTTTTT; d_gene: -; abundance: few; j_gene: TRBJ2-2; v_gene: TRBV6-5
CDR3aa: CASWVSYNSPLHF; CDR3nt: TGTGCCTCCTGGGTTTCCTATAATTCACCCCTCCACTTT; d_gene: -; abundance: -; j_gene: TRBJ1-6; v_gene: TRBV12-3/TRBV12-4
CDR3aa: CASSLRVLTEAFF; CDR3nt: TGTGCCAGCAGTTTAAGGGTGCTCACTGAAGCTTTCTTT; d_gene: -; abundance: few; j_gene: TRBJ1-1; v_gene: TRBV12-3/TRBV12-4
CDR3aa: CASRVAGVETQYF; CDR3nt: TGTGCCAGCAGAGTGGCGGGGGTGGAGACCCAGTACTTC; d_gene: TRBD2; abundance: many; j_gene: TRBJ2-5; v_gene: TRBV12-3/TRBV12-4
CDR3aa: CASSARQSNTEAFF; CDR3nt: TGTGCCAGCAGCGCTCGACAGTCGAACACTGAAGCTTTCTTT; d_gene: -; abundance: few; j_gene: TRBJ1-1; v_gene: TRBV3-1
CDR3aa: CASSSGQANTGELFF; CDR3nt: TGTGCCAGCAGCTCGGGACAGGCGAACACCGGGGAGCTGTTTTTT; d_gene: TRBD1; abundance: few; j_gene: TRBJ2-2; v_gene: TRBV7-9
CDR3aa: CASSRPGTILEAFF; CDR3nt: TGTGCCAGCAGTAGACCGGGGACGATTCTTGAAGCTTTCTTT; d_gene: -; abundance: few; j_gene: TRBJ1-1; v_gene: TRBV6-2/TRBV6-3
CDR3aa: CASSLRGPQYF; CDR3nt: TGTGCCAGCAGCCTCAGGGGTCCGCAGTATTTT; d_gene: -; abundance: few; j_gene: TRBJ2-3; v_gene: TRBV7-2
CDR3aa: CASSERTGGAAGELFF; CDR3nt: TGTGCCAGCAGTGAACGGACAGGGGGCGCGGCCGGGGAGCTGTTTTTT; d_gene: TRBD1; abundance: -; j_gene: TRBJ2-2; v_gene: TRBV2
CDR3aa: CAGSPQGGANTEAFF; CDR3nt: TGTGCCGGCAGCCCCCAAGGGGGGGCGAACACTGAAGCTTTCTTT; d_gene: -; abundance: -; j_gene: TRBJ1-1; v_gene: TRBV5-5
CDR3aa: CASSQDWSGNRPGSYNEQFF; CDR3nt: TGTGCCAGCAGCCAAGATTGGTCGGGTAACAGGCCAGGTTCCTACAATGAGCAGTTCTTC; d_gene: -; abundance: -; j_gene: TRBJ2-1; v_gene: TRBV4-2
CDR3aa: CASSFPWEGQAYNEQFF; CDR3nt: TGCGCCAGCAGCTTCCCCTGGGAAGGGCAAGCCTACAATGAGCAGTTCTTC; d_gene: -; abundance: -; j_gene: TRBJ2-1; v_gene: TRBV5-1
CDR3aa: CASSRTGVLGYTF; CDR3nt: TGTGCCAGCAGTCGCACAGGGGTCCTTGGCTACACCTTC; d_gene: TRBD1; abundance: few; j_gene: TRBJ1-2; v_gene: TRBV6-5
CDR3aa: CASRLGSTDTQYF; CDR3nt: TGCGCCAGCAGGTTAGGTAGCACAGATACGCAGTATTTT; d_gene: -; abundance: -; j_gene: TRBJ2-3; v_gene: TRBV5-1
CDR3aa: CASSFGSVEETQYF; CDR3nt: TGCGCCAGCAGCTTTGGATCGGTGGAAGAGACCCAGTACTTC; d_gene: -; abundance: few; j_gene: TRBJ2-5; v_gene: TRBV5-1
CDR3aa: CASSPYVGPGSCFF; CDR3nt: -; d_gene: -; abundance: -; j_gene: TRBJ2-2; v_gene: TRBV21-1
CDR3aa: CASSKARVLLNQPQHF; CDR3nt: TGTGCCAGCAGCAAAGCGCGCGTTCTACTGAATCAGCCCCAGCATTTT; d_gene: -; abundance: -; j_gene: TRBJ1-5; v_gene: TRBV21-1
CDR3aa: CASSQKRAGGFTGELFF; CDR3nt: TGCGCCAGCAGCCAAAAACGGGCAGGGGGGTTCACCGGGGAGCTGTTTTTT; d_gene: -; abundance: few; j_gene: TRBJ2-2; v_gene: TRBV4-1
CDR3aa: CASSIFEDHPAFF; CDR3nt: TGTGCCAGCAGCATCTTCGAGGACCACCCAGCTTTCTTT; d_gene: -; abundance: -; j_gene: TRBJ1-1; v_gene: TRBV7-9
CDR3aa: CASSTTADIEQFF; CDR3nt: TGTGCCAGCAGCACCACGGCGGATATTGAGCAGTTCTTC; d_gene: -; abundance: -; j_gene: TRBJ2-1; v_gene: TRBV7-2
CDR3aa: CASSQTTLRYQETQYF; CDR3nt: TGCGCCAGCAGCCAAACAACCCTTAGATATCAAGAGACCCAGTACTTC; d_gene: -; abundance: -; j_gene: TRBJ2-5; v_gene: TRBV4-1
CDR3aa: CASSFRGSEEAEAFF; CDR3nt: TGTGCCAGCAGCTTTAGGGGGTCGGAGGAGGCTGAAGCTTTCTTT; d_gene: -; abundance: few; j_gene: TRBJ1-1; v_gene: TRBV7-9
CDR3aa: CASRGTVNQNTEAFF; CDR3nt: TGTGCCAGCAGGGGGACAGTGAATCAGAACACTGAAGCTTTCTTT; d_gene: TRBD1; abundance: -; j_gene: TRBJ1-1; v_gene: TRBV12-3/TRBV12-4
CDR3aa: CASSLAVEGVQYF; CDR3nt: TGTGCCAGCAGCTTAGCGGTTGAAGGAGTCCAGTATTTT; d_gene: -; abundance: few; j_gene: TRBJ2-3; v_gene: TRBV7-2
CDR3aa: CASSGQGNHQPQHF; CDR3nt: TGTGCCAGCAGTGGGCAAGGGAATCATCAGCCCCAGCATTTT; d_gene: -; abundance: -; j_gene: TRBJ1-5; v_gene: TRBV6-1